Following are 21 T cell receptor beta chains from one sample sequenced in a study of shared clonotypes between healthy human individuals (dated by TCRdb to about 2020). Receptor amplification or capture employed the immunoSEQ multiplex PCR assay. As stored in TCRdb, this immuneACCESS dataset retains in-frame rearrangements with V and J assigned. A fraction of the clones does not appear; measured against another copy, unresolved V genes explain less than half of the discrepancy, and the remainder lacks a known reason. Counted in this sample were more than 2 million clones; approximately 94% of them appeared once. Roughly 1% of the sample is held by the ten biggest clonotypes. For the CD8 naive samples, CD45RO-negative cells were positively selected for CCR7, yielding a CD45RA+CCR7+ population from which TemRA cells were excluded. The sample comprised naive CD8+ T cells sorted from blood. Taken with the paper, the label for cell subset or site translates to: CD45RA+CCR7+. The receptors shown here come from a man between 18 and 29 years old in good health.

V usage is TRBV14 and J usage is TRBJ2-1, with 10 bases identical to TRBD2. The V segment lost 4 bases and the J segment 1 base; nucleotides outside the gene matches: 4. Germline CDR1 SGHDN, CDR2 FVKESK. This CDR3 has 16 amino acids. CDR3 amino acids: CASSPASGSSYNEQFF. The CDR3, as DNA: TGTGCCAGCAGCCCGGCTAGCGGGAGTTCCTACAATGAGCAGTTCTTC.

About this clone: This sequence may be a read error, since a much larger clone differs from it by one base. Other DNA variants within this sample encode the same CDR3. The rearrangement joins TRBV2 to TRBJ2-7; D gene unclear. There are 11 residues in the CDR3. Germline values: CDR1 SNHLY, CDR2 FYNNEI. V gave up 5 bases and J gave up 1 base, with 3 bases separating them. In DNA form, the CDR3 reads TGTGCCAGCAGTTCTTCCTACGAGCAGTACTTC. Translation: CASSSSYEQYF.

This clone has only one observation. The chain employs TRBV5-6 and TRBJ1-6, with D unresolved. Germline V gene data show CDR1 as SGHDT and CDR2 as YYEEEE. CDR3 size: 18 residues. The V and J ends lost 4 bases and 0 bases respectively, with 17 bases between them. This chain's CDR3 is CASSREYSPFSYNSPLHF. CDR3 in DNA: TGTGCCAGCAGCCGGGAATACAGCCCTTTCTCCTATAATTCACCCCTCCACTTT. The full variable domain, in which reference TRBV5-6 and TRBJ1-6 provide the parts outside the CDR3, is DAGVTQSPTHLIKTRGQQVTLRCSPKSGHDTVSWYQQALGQGPQFIFQYYEEEERQRGNFPDRFSGHQFPNYSSELNVNALLLGDSALYLCASSREYSPFSYNSPLHFGNGTRLTVT.

This clone has a handful of counts. The chain is built from TRBV27 and TRBJ1-2; a weak D match, TRBD1 (6 bases). This CDR3 contains 12 residues. The V gene lost 8 bases and the J gene lost 3 bases, with 10 bases spanning the gap. Germline assignment: CDR1 MNHEY and CDR2 SMNVEV (reference sequence). CDR3 bases: TGTGCCAGCCGACAGGATTACTATGGCTACACCTTC. Protein sequence: CASRQDYYGYTF.

This sequence joins TRBV28 and TRBJ2-2; D is unclear. CDR3 length equals 13 residues. The germline V and J ends were trimmed by 6 bases and 1 base, with 6 bases remaining between them. Germline CDR1 and CDR2: MDHEN and SYDVKM. CDR3 bases: TGTGCCAGCAGCCCGGAGAACACCGGGGAGCTGTTTTTT. It codes for CASSPENTGELFF.

The genes are TRBV4-1 and TRBJ2-3, with D perhaps being TRBD1 or TRBD2 (5 bases each). The CDR3 has 15 amino acids. V lost 4 bases and J lost 7, with 18 bases in between. The germline V gene encodes CDR1 MGHRA and CDR2 YSYEKL. In nucleotides, the CDR3 is TGCGCCAGCAGCCGGGACGGTGGGCGCGGTCATACGCAGTATTTT. As protein: CASSRDGGRGHTQYF.

The chain joins TRBV7-6 to TRBJ2-7; 9 nucleotides align to TRBD2. V was clipped by 4 bases and J by 0 bases; unmatched bases: 1. Germline assignment: CDR1 SGHVS and CDR2 FNYEAQ. This CDR3 has 14 residues. In DNA form, the CDR3 reads TGTGCCAGCAGCTGGCGGGGGGGCTCCTACGAGCAGTACTTC. This translates into CASSWRGGSYEQYF.

Comments on this clone: The same CDR3 arises from other DNA sequences in this sample as well. J is TRBJ2-7 and V is TRBV19; 13 nucleotides line up with TRBD2. The CDR3 sequence is 13 residues long. CDR1 and CDR2 from the germline V gene are LNHDA and SQIVND (reference sequence). The V and J ends lost 5 bases and 7 bases, in that order; junction bases with no gene match: 2. The CDR3 DNA is TGTGCCAGTAGTCCGGGACTAGCGGGGGAGCAGTACTTC. As protein: CASSPGLAGEQYF.

Concerning this clone itself: Other DNA sequences in this sample translate to the same CDR3. The gene calls are TRBV7-9 and TRBJ2-1; D unclear. Germline V gives CDR1 SEHNR, CDR2 FQNEAQ (reference sequence). V was pared by 6 bases and J by 0 bases, with 6 bases between. This CDR3 has 13 amino acids. This chain's CDR3 is CASSSPSYNEQFF. CDR3 sequence (DNA): TGTGCCAGCAGTTCCCCCTCCTACAATGAGCAGTTCTTC.

J is TRBJ2-7 and V is TRBV6-1; 10 nucleotides agree with TRBD1. There are 12 residues in the CDR3. V lost 10 bases and J lost 4; bases outside the gene matches: 4. Germline V gene data show CDR1 as MNHNS and CDR2 as SASEGT. The CDR3 protein is CATPGQGYEQYF. In DNA, the CDR3 is TGTGCCACCCCGGGACAGGGGTACGAGCAGTACTTC.

The chain employs TRBV2 and TRBJ1-1; D gene ambiguous. The V gene's germline CDR1 is SNHLY and CDR2 FYNNEI. The CDR3 has 13 amino acids. V lost 6 bases and J lost 0, with 8 bases in between. CDR3 bases: TGTGCCAGCAGATTCGGACTGAACACTGAAGCTTTCTTT. Its translation is CASRFGLNTEAFF. The full variable domain, rest sourced from reference TRBV2 and TRBJ1-1, is EPEVTQTPSHQVTQMGQEVILRCVPISNHLYFYWYRQILGQKVEFLVSFYNNEISEKSEIFDDQFSVERPDGSNFTLKIRSTKLEDSAMYFCASRFGLNTEAFFGQGTRLTVV.

The chain joins TRBV29-1 to TRBJ2-2; 8 positions match TRBD1. The trim removed 6 bases at V and 7 bases at J, leaving 7 bases unmatched. The CDR3 totals 13 residues. Looked up from germline, CDR1 is SQVTM and CDR2 is ANQGSEA. The CDR3 DNA follows: TGCAGCGTCCTCGACAGGGGCAACGGGGAGCTGTTTTTT. Amino acid sequence: CSVLDRGNGELFF.

This sequence joins TRBV5-1 and TRBJ1-5; D is uncertain. This CDR3 comprises 13 residues. V was trimmed by 2 bases and J by 5 bases, leaving 8 bases between them. Germline V gene lookup returns CDR1 SGHRS and CDR2 YFSETQ. The CDR3, as DNA: TGCGCCAGCAGCTTTGGTCCAGATCAGCCCCAGCATTTT. Protein sequence: CASSFGPDQPQHF. The entire variable domain, with the rest obtained from reference TRBV5-1 and TRBJ1-5, is as follows: KAGVTQTPRYLIKTRGQQVTLSCSPISGHRSVSWYQQTPGQGLQFLFEYFSETQRNKGNFPGRFSGRQFSNSRSEMNVSTLELGDSALYLCASSFGPDQPQHFGDGTRLSIL.

The CDR3 sequence is CASSFEGFTEAFF. In DNA, the CDR3 is TGTGCCAGCAGCTTTGAGGGTTTTACTGAAGCTTTCTTT. The rearrangement links TRBV11-2 to TRBJ1-1; D remains ambiguous. There are 13 residues in the CDR3. In germline, CDR1 is SGHAT, CDR2 FQNNGV. V was shortened by 3 bases and J by 5 bases, with 10 bases between the two germline ends.

The rearrangement joins TRBV11-2 to TRBJ1-2; D remains unclear. The CDR3 has 18 residues. The V gene lost 2 bases and the J gene lost 3 bases, with 22 bases spanning the gap. Germline V gene sequence: CDR1 SGHAT, CDR2 FQNNGV. For the CDR3, the DNA is TGTGCCAGCAGCTTATTACCTGATGGAGGTGTGTGGTACTATGGCTACACCTTC. Protein: CASSLLPDGGVWYYGYTF.

The chain has TRBV29-1 and TRBJ1-1, with D possibly TRBD1 on 5 matching bases. V dropped 6 bases and J dropped 1 base, with 15 bases sitting between them. The germline CDR1 and CDR2 sequences are SQVTM and ANQGSEA. The CDR3 covers 14 residues. The CDR3: CSVGGFLENTEAFF. The CDR3 nucleotides are TGCAGCGTGGGGGGGTTTCTGGAGAACACTGAAGCTTTCTTT.

A note on this clone: The same CDR3 also results from other DNA sequences found in this sample. The chain combines TRBV5-4 with TRBJ1-5; D call uncertain. This CDR3 comprises 13 residues. Germline V CDR1 and CDR2: SGHNT, YYREEE (reference sequence). V was trimmed by 0 bases and J by 4 bases, leaving 5 bases between them. CDR3 DNA: TGTGCCAGCAGCTTGGGGCCTAATCAGCCCCAGCATTTT. As protein: CASSLGPNQPQHF.

A word on this clone: One end of the junction is discordant with germline, which a read error may explain. J is TRBJ2-7 and V is TRBV7-7; 10 bases fit TRBD2. Per germline, CDR1 SSHAT and CDR2 FNYEAQ (reference sequence). This CDR3 comprises 16 residues. For the CDR3, the DNA is TGTGCTAGCAGCTTAGAGTTTATAGCGGGAGGCCACGAGCAGTACTTC. It yields the protein CASSLEFIAGGHEQYF.

The chain uses TRBV7-9 and TRBJ2-3; 13 bases align to TRBD2. The CDR3 runs to 17 residues. Germline V gene lookup returns CDR1 SEHNR and CDR2 FQNEAQ (reference sequence). Losses at the gene ends were 5 bases for V and 0 bases for J; bases not matched to a gene: 5. CDR3: CASSEGLAGVSTDTQYF. The CDR3 coding sequence is TGTGCCAGCAGCGAAGGACTAGCGGGGGTTAGCACAGATACGCAGTATTTT.

This sequence joins TRBV4-3 and TRBJ1-2, with a tentative D call TRBD1 (5 bases). V was clipped by 0 bases and J by 2 bases, with 13 bases between them. The CDR3 totals 16 residues. From germline, CDR1 is LGHNA and CDR2 YSLEER. The CDR3 coding sequence is TGCGCCAGCAGCCAAGATGTGAGGGGTTTGAACTATGGCTACACCTTC. It yields the protein CASSQDVRGLNYGYTF.

The V call is TRBV7-9, the J call TRBJ2-7; possible D gene TRBD2, 6 bases. With 2 bases removed from V and 0 bases from J, the gap between germline ends came to 11 bases. This CDR3 contains 15 residues. CDR1 is SEHNR, CDR2 FQNEAQ, per germline (reference sequence). CDR3 in amino acids: CASSLKSGSSYEQYF. CDR3 bases: TGTGCCAGCAGCTTAAAAAGCGGGTCCTCCTACGAGCAGTACTTC. Drawing the rest from reference TRBV7-9 and TRBJ2-7, the complete variable domain is DTGVSQNPRHKITKRGQNVTFRCDPISEHNRLYWYRQTLGQGPEFLTYFQNEAQLEKSRLLSDRFSAERPKGSFSTLEIQRTEQGDSAMYLCASSLKSGSSYEQYFGPGTRLTVT.